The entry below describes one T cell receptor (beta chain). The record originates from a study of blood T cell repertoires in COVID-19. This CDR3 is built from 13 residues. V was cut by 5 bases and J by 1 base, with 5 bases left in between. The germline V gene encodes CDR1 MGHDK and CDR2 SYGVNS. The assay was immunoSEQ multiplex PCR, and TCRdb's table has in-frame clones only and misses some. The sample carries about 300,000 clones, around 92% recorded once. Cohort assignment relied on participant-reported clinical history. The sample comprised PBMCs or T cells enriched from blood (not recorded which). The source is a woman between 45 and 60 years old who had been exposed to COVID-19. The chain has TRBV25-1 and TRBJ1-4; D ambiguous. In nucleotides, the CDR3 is TGTGCCAGCAGTAGAGGAACTAATGAAAAACTGTTTTTT. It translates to CASSRGTNEKLFF.